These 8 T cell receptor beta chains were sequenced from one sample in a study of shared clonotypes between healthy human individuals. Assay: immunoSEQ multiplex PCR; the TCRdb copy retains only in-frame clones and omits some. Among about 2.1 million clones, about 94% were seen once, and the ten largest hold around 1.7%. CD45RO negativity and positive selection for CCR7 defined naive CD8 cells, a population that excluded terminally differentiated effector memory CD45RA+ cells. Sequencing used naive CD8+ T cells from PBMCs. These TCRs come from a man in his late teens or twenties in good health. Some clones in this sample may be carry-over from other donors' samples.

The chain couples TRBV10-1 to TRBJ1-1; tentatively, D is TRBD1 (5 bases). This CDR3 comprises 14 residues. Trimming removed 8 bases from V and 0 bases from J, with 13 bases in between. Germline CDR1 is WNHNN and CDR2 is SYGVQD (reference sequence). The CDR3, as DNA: TGCGCCAGCGGCCTGGGACGGATGAACACTGAAGCTTTCTTT. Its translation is CASGLGRMNTEAFF.

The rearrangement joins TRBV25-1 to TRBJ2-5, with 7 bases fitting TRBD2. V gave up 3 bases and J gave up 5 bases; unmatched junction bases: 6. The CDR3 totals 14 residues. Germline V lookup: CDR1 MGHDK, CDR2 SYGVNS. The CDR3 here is CASSEAGEGETQYF. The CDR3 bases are TGTGCCAGCAGTGAGGCGGGAGAGGGGGAGACCCAGTACTTC.

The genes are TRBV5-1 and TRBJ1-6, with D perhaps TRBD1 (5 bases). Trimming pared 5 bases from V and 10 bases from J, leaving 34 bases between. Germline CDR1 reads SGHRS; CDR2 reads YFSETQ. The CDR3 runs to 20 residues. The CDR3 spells CASRNADLDNRHQGRSPLHF. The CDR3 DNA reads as TGCGCCAGCAGAAACGCCGATCTCGATAACAGGCACCAAGGGAGGTCACCCCTCCACTTT.

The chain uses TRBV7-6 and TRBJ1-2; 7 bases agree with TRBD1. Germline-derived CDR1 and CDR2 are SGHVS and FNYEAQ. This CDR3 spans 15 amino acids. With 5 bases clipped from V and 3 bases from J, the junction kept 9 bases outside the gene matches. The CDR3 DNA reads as TGTGCCAGCAGCCCCCTACAGGGGACCGACTATGGCTACACCTTC. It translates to CASSPLQGTDYGYTF.

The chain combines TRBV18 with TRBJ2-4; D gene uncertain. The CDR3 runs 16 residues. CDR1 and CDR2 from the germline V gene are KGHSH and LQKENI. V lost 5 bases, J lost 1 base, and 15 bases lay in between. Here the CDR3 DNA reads TGTGCCAGCTCATGGGTAAGAACAGAGGCCAAAAACATTCAGTACTTC. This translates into CASSWVRTEAKNIQYF.

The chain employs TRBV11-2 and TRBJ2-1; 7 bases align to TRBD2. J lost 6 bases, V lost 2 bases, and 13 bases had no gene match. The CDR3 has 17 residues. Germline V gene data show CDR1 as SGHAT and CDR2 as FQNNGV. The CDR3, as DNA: TGTGCCAGCAGCTTACCTAGGCGGGGGTATCTCGGCAATGAGCAGTTCTTC. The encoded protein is CASSLPRRGYLGNEQFF. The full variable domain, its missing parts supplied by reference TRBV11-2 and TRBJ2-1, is EAGVAQSPRYKIIEKRQSVAFWCNPISGHATLYWYQQILGQGPKLLIQFQNNGVVDDSQLPKDRFSAERLKGVDSTLKIQPAKLEDSAVYLCASSLPRRGYLGNEQFFGPGTRLTVL.

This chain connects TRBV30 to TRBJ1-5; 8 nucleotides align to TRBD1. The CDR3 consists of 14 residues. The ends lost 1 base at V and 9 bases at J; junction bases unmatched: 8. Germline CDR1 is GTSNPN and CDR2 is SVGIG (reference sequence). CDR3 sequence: CAWSAGQGGWPQHF. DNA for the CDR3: TGTGCCTGGAGTGCAGGACAGGGTGGTTGGCCCCAGCATTTT.

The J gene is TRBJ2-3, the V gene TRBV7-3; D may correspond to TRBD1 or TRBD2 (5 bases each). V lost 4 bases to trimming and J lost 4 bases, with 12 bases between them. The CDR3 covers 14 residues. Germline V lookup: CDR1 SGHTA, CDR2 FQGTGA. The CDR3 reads CASSWDDVPDTQYF. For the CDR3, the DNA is TGTGCCAGCAGCTGGGACGATGTGCCAGATACGCAGTATTTT.